Shown below are 26 T cell receptor beta chains from a single sample sequenced in a study of regulatory T cells in long-lasting Graves disease. Time point meaning: persistent/refractory GD, antithyroid drugs over 5 years with positive TRAb. TCR sequences were obtained from RNA taken from PBMCs. Arm-PCR of CDR3 regions with iRepertoire HTBI primers generated TCR beta libraries. TCRdb passed the multiplex PCR reads through MiXCR, listing each CDR3 protein once. This table holds roughly 500,000 distinct CDR3 sequences, roughly a fifth found once. This sample comprised peripheral blood mononuclear cells (PBMCs), obtained when the disease was refractory, from a patient treated with antithyroid drugs. These receptors came from a female donor with Graves disease.

To note about this clonotype: This clone may be a read error of a much larger clone one base away. This chain joins TRBV6-2 or TRBV6-3 and TRBJ2-7; D may be TRBD1 (6 bases). V dropped 10 bases and J dropped 2 bases, with 21 bases sitting between them. This CDR3 spans 15 amino acids. Per germline, CDR1 MNHEY and CDR2 SVGEGT. As DNA, the CDR3 is TGTGCCATCAGGGTGACAGGTGGGATAACCTACGAGCAGTACTTC. Encoded protein: CAIRVTGGITYEQYF.

This rearrangement joins TRBV5-1 to TRBJ2-2; 7 bases are a match to TRBD2. Germline-derived CDR1 and CDR2 are SGHRS and YFSETQ. The CDR3 runs 18 residues. V was clipped by 2 bases and J by 5 bases; unmatched bases: 15. The CDR3 protein is CASSFSSHRGLLTGELFF. The CDR3 bases are TGCGCCAGCAGCTTTTCCTCGCATAGGGGACTACTAACCGGGGAGCTGTTTTTT.

This clonotype occurred a few times. The chain combines TRBV7-9 with TRBJ1-2, with TRBD1 identical over 8 bases. Trimming cost V 0 bases and J 2 bases; bases outside gene matches: 23. Germline values: CDR1 SEHNR, CDR2 FQNEAQ (reference sequence). The CDR3 has 22 amino acids. The CDR3 DNA reads TGTGCCAGCAGCTTAGCGGGCGCGGGGCCTTGGGACAGGCGAGCTGGGAACTATGGCTACACCTTC. Amino acid sequence: CASSLAGAGPWDRRAGNYGYTF.

This clonotype was counted between two and nine times. The genes are TRBV19 and TRBJ1-4; 7 bases line up with TRBD1. The CDR3 contains 14 residues. The ends lost 3 bases at V and 9 bases at J; junction bases unmatched: 7. Germline CDR1 is LNHDA and CDR2 is SQIVND (reference sequence). The CDR3: CASSMGQSSKKLFF. CDR3 bases: TGTGCCAGTAGTATGGGACAGAGTTCTAAAAAACTGTTTTTT.

Ten or more counts support this clonotype. The chain employs TRBV12-3 or TRBV12-4 and TRBJ2-4; D is undetermined. This CDR3 spans 15 amino acids. Trimming left V 9 bases short and J 2 bases short, with 17 bases between. CDR3 DNA: TGTGCCAGTGCTTACCGGGTGGTTTCCAAAAACATTCAGTACTTC. Encoded protein: CASAYRVVSKNIQYF.

This clonotype was detected ten times or more. This chain connects TRBV12-3 or TRBV12-4 to TRBJ1-1; D gene ambiguous. Trimming stripped 2 bases from V and 0 bases from J, with 10 bases between. The CDR3 runs to 15 residues. The CDR3 DNA follows: TGTGCCAGCAGTTTAATCGGACGGATGAACACTGAAGCTTTCTTT. The encoded protein is CASSLIGRMNTEAFF.

This clonotype has at least ten counts. The rearrangement uses TRBV24-1 and TRBJ2-5; D is perhaps TRBD1 (5 bases). The V gene's germline CDR1 is KGHDR and CDR2 SFDVKD. The CDR3 length is 15 residues. The V and J ends lost 2 bases and 1 base respectively, with 10 bases between them. In nucleotides, the CDR3 is TGTGCCACCAGTGATTCCGACAGCCTCCAAGAGACCCAGTACTTC. Translation: CATSDSDSLQETQYF.

The chain has TRBV11-3 and TRBJ2-7; no clear D. The germline CDR1 and CDR2 sequences are SGHNT and YENEEA. The V and J ends lost 5 bases and 2 bases respectively, with 13 bases between them. The CDR3 contains 14 residues. This CDR3 reads CASSDWTETYEQYF. The CDR3, as DNA: TGTGCCAGCAGCGATTGGACCGAAACCTACGAGCAGTACTTC. The full variable domain, with the rest looked up from reference TRBV11-3 and TRBJ2-7, is EAGVVQSPRYKIIEKKQPVAFWCNPISGHNTLYWYLQNLGQGPELLIRYENEEAVDDSQLPKDRFSAERLKGVDSTLKIQPAELGDSAVYLCASSDWTETYEQYFGPGTRLTVT.

CDR3 sequence: CASSLGGRGKAFF. CDR3 nucleotides: TGTGCCAGCAGCTTGGGGGGTCGGGGGAAAGCTTTCTTT. The gene calls are TRBV7-2 and TRBJ1-1; D perhaps matches TRBD1 (5 bases). CDR1 is SGHTA, CDR2 FQGNSA, per germline. This CDR3 comprises 13 residues. The ends were cut back, 3 bases at V and 9 bases at J, with 14 bases in the middle.

This clonotype was picked up many times. J is TRBJ1-2 and V is TRBV10-3; the match to TRBD1 covers 9 bases. The J segment lost 0 bases and the V segment lost 9 bases, leaving 17 bases of the junction unmatched. The CDR3 sequence is 18 residues long. The germline gives CDR1 ENHRY, CDR2 SYGVKD. This CDR3 reads CAIRALPGQGLANYGYTF. The CDR3 nucleotides are TGTGCCATTCGCGCACTACCGGGACAGGGCTTAGCTAACTATGGCTACACCTTC.

In its sample, this clonotype was seen many times. The chain combines TRBV6-1 with TRBJ1-1; unclear D gene. Germline values: CDR1 MNHNS, CDR2 SASEGT. Trimming took off 6 bases at V and 5 bases at J, with 22 bases between the two ends. This CDR3 is 16 amino acids long. CDR3 amino acids: CASSTYPRHPRTEAFF. Written as DNA, the CDR3 is TGTGCCAGCAGCACCTACCCTCGACACCCGAGGACTGAAGCTTTCTTT.

This chain connects TRBV7-9 to TRBJ2-7, with TRBD2 matching over 8 bases. CDR1 SEHNR and CDR2 FQNEAQ come from the germline V gene (reference sequence). Germline trimming cut 5 bases from V and 1 base from J; bases unmatched to any gene: 10. The CDR3 consists of 16 residues. The CDR3 nucleotides are TGTGCCAGCAGCCCACCTGGACTAGCTCGGTCCTACGAGCAGTACTTC. Translating it yields CASSPPGLARSYEQYF.

The table lists this clonotype with a few counts. This chain uses TRBV10-3 with TRBJ1-1; D remains unclear. V was pared by 7 bases and J by 8 bases, with 17 bases between. Germline loops: CDR1 ENHRY, CDR2 SYGVKD. This CDR3 region has 13 residues. Here the CDR3 reads CAITTGPQAEAFF. In DNA form, the CDR3 reads TGTGCCATCACCACCGGGCCCCAGGCGGAAGCTTTCTTT.

This clonotype was seen at least ten times. The CDR3 DNA reads TGCGCCAGCAGTGAGGACAGAGCTGCCTACGAGCAGTACTTC. Protein product: CASSEDRAAYEQYF. V gene TRBV10-1 combines with J gene TRBJ2-7; tentative D call: TRBD1 (5 bases). From germline, CDR1 is WNHNN and CDR2 SYGVQD (reference sequence). V was shortened by 2 bases and J by 2 bases, with 10 bases between the two germline ends. The CDR3 has 14 amino acids.

This clonotype was seen a handful of times. V and J are TRBV6-1 and TRBJ2-5, with 7 bases fitting TRBD1. The J call may be incorrect, as the DNA end agrees better with TRBJ2-1. Germline assignment: CDR1 MNHNS and CDR2 SASEGT. The CDR3 loop spans 14 amino acids. The CDR3 coding sequence is TGTGCCAGCACCTCCCGGCAGGGGGAAAATGAGCAGTTCTTC. It yields the protein CASTSRQGENEQFF.

A note on this clonotype: With a much larger clone just one base away, this may be a read error. The V call is TRBV28, the J call TRBJ2-7; no clear D gene. Trimming took off 9 bases at V and 7 bases at J, with 13 bases between the two ends. The germline gives CDR1 MDHEN, CDR2 SYDVKM. This CDR3 contains 11 residues. CDR3 protein: CARWNLREQYF. The CDR3, as DNA: TGTGCCAGATGGAACCTGCGGGAGCAGTACTTC.

This clonotype has a count of ten or more. This sequence joins TRBV28 and TRBJ2-7; no definite D call. CDR3 length equals 15 residues. Trimming shortened V by 5 bases and J by 0 bases, and 14 bases separated the two germline ends. Germline V gene sequence: CDR1 MDHEN, CDR2 SYDVKM. For the CDR3, the DNA is TGTGCCAGCAGTGTTGGTCTTGGGCGCTCCTACGAGCAGTACTTC. Translating it yields CASSVGLGRSYEQYF.

This chain connects TRBV6-5 to TRBJ1-5, with a possible D match to TRBD1 (5 bases). The CDR3 runs to 17 residues. The germline V gene encodes CDR1 MNHEY and CDR2 SVGAGI. Trimming took off 3 bases at V and 3 bases at J, with 18 bases between the two ends. CDR3 region: CASSYWGGQAYNQPQHF. In nucleotides, the CDR3 is TGTGCCAGCAGTTATTGGGGCGGTCAGGCTTACAATCAGCCCCAGCATTTT.

In this sample, this clonotype turned up a few times. The chain carries TRBV4-2 and TRBJ2-5, with 13 bases that match TRBD2. The CDR3 totals 16 residues. Germline assignment: CDR1 LGHNA and CDR2 YNFKEQ. Losses at the gene ends were 1 base for V and 1 base for J; bases not matched to a gene: 0. The chain's CDR3 is CASSQGTSGSQETQYF. CDR3 in DNA: TGTGCCAGCAGCCAAGGGACTAGCGGGAGCCAAGAGACCCAGTACTTC.

To note about this clonotype: Sequence at one end of the junction differs from germline and may be a read error. V usage is TRBV7-9 and J usage is TRBJ1-1; D gene unclear. The CDR3 covers 14 residues. Per the germline V gene, CDR1 is SEHNR and CDR2 is FQNEAQ (reference sequence). DNA of the CDR3: TGTGCCAGCAGCTTACACATTCCCTCCACTGAAGCTCTCTTT. Residues: CASSLHIPSTEALF.

This chain uses TRBV7-9 with TRBJ1-1; no definite D call. Between the trimmed V and J ends, which lost 4 bases and 7 bases, there was a span of 16 bases. The V gene's germline CDR1 is SEHNR and CDR2 FQNEAQ (reference sequence). The CDR3 length is 14 residues. CDR3 region: CASSSPTGEHEAFF. In DNA, the CDR3 is TGTGCCAGCAGCTCACCCACCGGGGAGCATGAAGCTTTCTTT.

The genes are TRBV4-2 and TRBJ2-2; 7 bases line up with TRBD1. J was trimmed by 1 base and V by 3 bases; bases with no gene match: 2. Germline values: CDR1 LGHNA, CDR2 YNFKEQ. CDR3 length: 15 residues. CDR3 protein: CASSQGTVNTGELFF. The DNA for the CDR3 is TGTGCCAGCAGCCAGGGGACAGTGAACACCGGGGAGCTGTTTTTT.

This chain links TRBV7-2 with TRBJ2-5; perhaps D is TRBD1 or TRBD2 (5 bases each). V was cut by 5 bases and J by 9 bases, with 13 bases left in between. CDR3 length: 12 amino acids. CDR1 SGHTA and CDR2 FQGNSA come from the germline V gene. CDR3 sequence: CASSPSRDAQYF. CDR3 coding DNA: TGTGCCAGCAGCCCCTCCCGGGACGCCCAGTACTTC.

The rearrangement uses TRBV7-9 and TRBJ2-2; 10 nucleotides agree with TRBD2. The germline V gene has CDR1 SEHNR and CDR2 FQNEAQ (reference sequence). The ends lost 5 bases at V and 5 bases at J; junction bases unmatched: 8. This CDR3 has 16 amino acids. This CDR3 is CASSAITSGKTGELFF. CDR3 DNA sequence: TGTGCCAGCAGCGCTATCACTAGCGGGAAAACCGGGGAGCTGTTTTTT.

A note on this clonotype: This may arise from a read error, as a much more abundant clone is one base away. V gene TRBV6-1 combines with J gene TRBJ2-2; the D is unclear. This CDR3 is 13 amino acids long. Germline CDR1 is MNHNS and CDR2 is SASEGT. V was cut by 7 bases and J by 0 bases, with 6 bases left in between. CDR3 coding DNA: TGTGCCAGCATGACACCGAACACCGGGGAGCTGTTTTTT. Translation: CASMTPNTGELFF.

The CDR3 DNA is TGCAGTGCTAGTAGCGGGCCAGATACGCAGTATTTT. Its protein product is CSASSGPDTQYF. The chain combines TRBV20-1 with TRBJ2-3; 7 bases align to TRBD2. The CDR3 extends over 12 amino acids. The germline V gene encodes CDR1 DFQATT and CDR2 SNEGSKA (reference sequence). V lost 3 bases and J lost 4; bases outside the gene matches: 1.